These 2 T cell receptor beta chains came from one sample sequenced in a study of OX40 agonist ivuxolimab in advanced cancers. The assay was immunoSEQ multiplex PCR, and TCRdb's table has in-frame clones only and misses some. The sample includes about 60,000 clones, more than 70% of them seen just once. The source material was CD4+ or CD8+ T cells sorted from blood, sampled in a trial of the OX40 agonist ivuxolimab. Receptors originate from an adult with an advanced solid tumor such as melanoma, head and neck, liver or kidney cancer.

The chain couples TRBV6-1 to TRBJ2-7; no reliable D call. Germline loops: CDR1 MNHNS, CDR2 SASEGT. This CDR3 spans 11 amino acids. V dropped 6 bases and J dropped 1 base, with 4 bases sitting between them. The CDR3 protein is CASSFSYEQYF. In DNA form, the CDR3 reads TGTGCCAGCAGCTTTTCCTACGAGCAGTACTTC.

The chain couples TRBV14 to TRBJ2-7; weak D call: TRBD2 (6 bases). V was trimmed by 1 base and J by 4 bases, leaving 20 bases between them. Germline values: CDR1 SGHDN, CDR2 FVKESK. The CDR3 consists of 17 residues. The CDR3 is CASSQVAGLWGEYEQYF. The CDR3 nucleotides are TGTGCCAGCAGCCAAGTAGCCGGACTGTGGGGGGAATACGAGCAGTACTTC.